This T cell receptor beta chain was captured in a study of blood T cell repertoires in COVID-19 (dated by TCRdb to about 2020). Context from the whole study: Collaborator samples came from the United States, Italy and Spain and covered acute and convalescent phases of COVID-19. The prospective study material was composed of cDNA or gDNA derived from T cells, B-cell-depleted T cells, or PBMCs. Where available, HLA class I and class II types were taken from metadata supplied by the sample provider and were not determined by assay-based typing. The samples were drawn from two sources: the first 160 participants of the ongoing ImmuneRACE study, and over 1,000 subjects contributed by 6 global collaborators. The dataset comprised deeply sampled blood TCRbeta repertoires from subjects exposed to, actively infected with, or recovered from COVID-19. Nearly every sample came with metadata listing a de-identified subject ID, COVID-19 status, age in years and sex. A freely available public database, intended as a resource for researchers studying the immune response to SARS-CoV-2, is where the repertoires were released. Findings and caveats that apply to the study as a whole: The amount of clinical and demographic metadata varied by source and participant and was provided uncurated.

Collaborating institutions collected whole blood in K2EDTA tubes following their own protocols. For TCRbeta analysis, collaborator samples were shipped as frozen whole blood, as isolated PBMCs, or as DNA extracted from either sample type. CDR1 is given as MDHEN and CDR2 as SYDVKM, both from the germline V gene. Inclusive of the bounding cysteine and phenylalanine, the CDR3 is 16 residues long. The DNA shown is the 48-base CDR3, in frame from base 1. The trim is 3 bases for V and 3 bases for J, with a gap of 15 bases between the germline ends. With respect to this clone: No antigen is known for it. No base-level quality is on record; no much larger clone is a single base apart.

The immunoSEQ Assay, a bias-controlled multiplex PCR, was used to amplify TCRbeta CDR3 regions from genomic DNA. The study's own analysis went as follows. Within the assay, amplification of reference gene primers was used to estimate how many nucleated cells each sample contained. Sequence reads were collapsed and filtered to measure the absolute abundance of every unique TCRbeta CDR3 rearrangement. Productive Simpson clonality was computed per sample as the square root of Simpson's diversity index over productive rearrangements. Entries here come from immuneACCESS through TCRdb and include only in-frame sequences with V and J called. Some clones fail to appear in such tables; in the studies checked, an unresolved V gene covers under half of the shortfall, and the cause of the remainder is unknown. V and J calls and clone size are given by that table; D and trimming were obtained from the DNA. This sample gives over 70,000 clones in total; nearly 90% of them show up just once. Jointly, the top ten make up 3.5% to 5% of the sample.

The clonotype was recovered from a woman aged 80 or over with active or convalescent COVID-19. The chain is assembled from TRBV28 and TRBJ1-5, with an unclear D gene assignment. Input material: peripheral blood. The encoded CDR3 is CASSLTELSINQPQHF. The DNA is TGTGCCAGCAGTTTGACCGAACTTAGCATCAATCAGCCCCAGCATTTT. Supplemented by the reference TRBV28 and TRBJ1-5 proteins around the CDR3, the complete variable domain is DVKVTQSSRYLVKRTGEKVFLECVQDMDHENMFWYRQDPGLGLRLIYFSYDVKMKEKGDIPEGYSVSREKKERFSLILESASTNQTSMYLCASSLTELSINQPQHFGDGTRLSIL.